These 25 T cell receptor beta chains share one sample of origin, sequenced in a study of cytotoxic CD8 clonotypes in ibrutinib-treated CLL. Here immunoSEQ multiplex PCR was the method, and the copy in TCRdb shows in-frame clones only, minus some. In the table there are some 120,000 clones, roughly 84% of which are singletons. The sequencing used PBMCs, collected after 24 months of ibrutinib treatment. The source is a human donor with chronic lymphocytic leukemia.

By sample fraction, this clone is medium-sized. The chain is built from TRBV7-8 and TRBJ1-5, with D hard to call. Germline V CDR1 and CDR2: SGHVS, FQNEAQ. There are 15 residues in the CDR3. Trimming removed 2 bases at V and 0 bases at J, with 8 bases between. CDR3 sequence: CASSLKVDSNQPQHF. The CDR3 DNA is TGTGCCAGCAGCTTAAAGGTCGATAGCAATCAGCCCCAGCATTTT.

Written as DNA, the CDR3 is TGTGCCAGCTCACCACTCCAGACAGCCTCCTACGAGCAGTACTTC. Protein product: CASSPLQTASYEQYF. The J gene is TRBJ2-7, the V gene TRBV18; D is perhaps TRBD1 (5 bases). Germline assignment: CDR1 KGHSH and CDR2 LQKENI. CDR3 length equals 15 residues. V was pared by 1 base and J by 0 bases, with 10 bases between.

The rearrangement uses TRBV7-9 and TRBJ2-7; tentatively, D is TRBD2 (6 bases). The CDR3 spans 15 residues. CDR1 and CDR2 from the germline V gene are SEHNR and FQNEAQ (reference sequence). V lost 1 base and J 6 bases, leaving 16 bases between the germline ends. The CDR3 loop reads CASSLGDRDFIEQYF. The CDR3 coding sequence is TGTGCCAGCAGCTTAGGGGATCGGGACTTTATCGAGCAGTACTTC. The entire variable domain, with the rest obtained from reference TRBV7-9 and TRBJ2-7, is as follows: DTGVSQNPRHKITKRGQNVTFRCDPISEHNRLYWYRQTLGQGPEFLTYFQNEAQLEKSRLLSDRFSAERPKGSFSTLEIQRTEQGDSAMYLCASSLGDRDFIEQYFGPGTRLTVT.

The chain couples TRBV5-8 to TRBJ2-5; TRBD1 aligns across 7 bases. This CDR3 is 13 amino acids long. Germline loops: CDR1 SGHTS, CDR2 YDEGEE. Losses at the gene ends were 3 bases for V and 3 bases for J; bases not matched to a gene: 2. The CDR3 here is CASSSGQKETQYF. The CDR3 coding sequence is TGTGCCAGCAGCTCGGGACAGAAAGAGACCCAGTACTTC.

CDR3 DNA sequence: TGTGCCAGCAGCTTTTCTTTACAGGTCAATGAGCAGTTCTTC. Translation: CASSFSLQVNEQFF. The V and J genes are TRBV5-6 and TRBJ2-1, with D perhaps matching TRBD1 (5 bases). CDR1 and CDR2 from the germline V gene are SGHDT and YYEEEE. V lost 2 bases, J lost 6 bases, and 12 bases lay in between. This CDR3 spans 14 amino acids.

This chain connects TRBV18 to TRBJ2-7; 9 bases fit TRBD2. The length of the CDR3 is 17 residues. The junction had 12 bases not matched to a gene; V was cut back by 0 bases and J by 6 bases. Germline V gene sequence: CDR1 KGHSH, CDR2 LQKENI. CDR3 DNA sequence: TGTGCCAGCTCACCACCCGGGAGCGGGGGGCGGTTTGTCGAGCAGTACTTC. Translated: CASSPPGSGGRFVEQYF.

This clone turned up a few times. The CDR3 loop reads CASSPLSGGSRKAFF. The CDR3 DNA sequence: TGTGCCAGCAGTCCCTTGTCAGGTGGGTCTCGAAAAGCTTTCTTT. J is TRBJ1-1 and V is TRBV28; D call uncertain. With 5 bases removed from V and 9 bases from J, the gap between germline ends came to 22 bases. The CDR3 contains 15 residues. From germline, CDR1 is MDHEN and CDR2 SYDVKM.

This clone was detected only once. The V and J genes are TRBV27 and TRBJ2-5; 9 bases align to TRBD1. J gave up 7 bases and V 5 bases, and 2 bases lay outside the gene matches. The V gene's germline CDR1 is MNHEY and CDR2 SMNVEV (reference sequence). The CDR3 sequence is 12 residues long. CDR3 sequence (DNA): TGTGCCAGCAGTCTGACAGGGGGGACCCAGTACTTC. This codes for CASSLTGGTQYF.

The chain links TRBV10-3 to TRBJ1-5; TRBD1 might be the D (5 bases). The V gene's germline CDR1 is ENHRY and CDR2 SYGVKD. CDR3 size: 12 residues. Trimming cost V 2 bases and J 7 bases, with 6 bases left between them. CDR3 in DNA: TGTGCCATCAGTGAGGGGGGACAGCCCCAGCATTTT. This translates into CAISEGGQPQHF.

This clone was counted only a few times. The J gene is TRBJ2-1, the V gene TRBV7-2; D is tentatively TRBD1 or TRBD2 (5 bases each). Germline V lookup: CDR1 SGHTA, CDR2 FQGNSA. Between the trimmed V and J ends, which lost 0 bases and 8 bases, there was a span of 17 bases. The CDR3 spans 16 residues. CDR3 coding DNA: TGTGCCAGCAGCTTAGCAGCGGCAGGGTACGTCCATGAGCAGTTCTTC. It specifies CASSLAAAGYVHEQFF.

The rearrangement links TRBV28 to TRBJ1-5; D call uncertain. V lost 2 bases and J 6 bases, leaving 5 bases between the germline ends. Germline V lookup: CDR1 MDHEN, CDR2 SYDVKM. The CDR3 extends over 12 amino acids. The DNA for the CDR3 is TGTGCCAGCAGTTTAGGAGGTCAGCCCCAGCATTTT. Its protein is CASSLGGQPQHF. The variable domain in full, with the rest retrieved from reference TRBV28 and TRBJ1-5, is DVKVTQSSRYLVKRTGEKVFLECVQDMDHENMFWYRQDPGLGLRLIYFSYDVKMKEKGDIPEGYSVSREKKERFSLILESASTNQTSMYLCASSLGGQPQHFGDGTRLSIL.

This clone appeared a single time. One end of the junction varies from germline; a read error may be responsible. The chain has TRBV7-8 and TRBJ1-3; TRBD1 matches 10 bases. There are 18 residues in the CDR3. Germline assignment: CDR1 SGHVS and CDR2 FQNEAQ. The CDR3 DNA reads TGTGCCAGCAGCCAAATATTGGGACAGGGGTCCTCCGGAAACGCCATATATTTT. This sequence encodes CASSQILGQGSSGNAIYF.

The chain joins TRBV30 to TRBJ2-3; 11 bases are a match to TRBD2. With 4 bases clipped from V and 5 bases from J, the junction kept 8 bases outside the gene matches. The germline V gene encodes CDR1 GTSNPN and CDR2 SVGIG (reference sequence). CDR3 size: 15 residues. The CDR3 nucleotides are TGTGCCTGGACGGTAGCGGGGGGGCTTCGAGATACGCAGTATTTT. Protein: CAWTVAGGLRDTQYF.

The V and J genes are TRBV29-1 and TRBJ2-5; 9 bases are shared with TRBD1. The V gene's germline CDR1 is SQVTM and CDR2 ANQGSEA. V lost 4 bases, J lost 5 bases, and 8 bases stayed unmatched. The CDR3 is made up of 14 amino acids. The CDR3 region is CSVAGQGLPETQYF. CDR3 nucleotides: TGCAGCGTTGCTGGACAGGGGTTGCCCGAGACCCAGTACTTC.

The chain joins TRBV18 to TRBJ1-3; 8 positions agree with TRBD1. CDR3 length equals 15 residues. Trimming cost V 6 bases and J 2 bases; bases outside gene matches: 6. The germline V gene encodes CDR1 KGHSH and CDR2 LQKENI. CDR3 in DNA: TGTGCCAGCTCCTCCACAGGGGGTACTGGAAACACCATATATTTT. This sequence encodes CASSSTGGTGNTIYF. The variable domain in full, completed from reference TRBV18 and TRBJ1-3, reads NAGVMQNPRHLVRRRGQEARLRCSPMKGHSHVYWYRQLPEEGLKFMVYLQKENIIDESGMPKERFSAEFPKEGPSILRIQQVVRGDSAAYFCASSSTGGTGNTIYFGEGSWLTVV.

The chain is built from TRBV28 and TRBJ2-1; 11 bases agree with TRBD2. J lost 6 bases, V lost 7 bases, and 11 bases had no gene match. The CDR3 has 16 residues. Germline V gene lookup returns CDR1 MDHEN and CDR2 SYDVKM. The CDR3 bases are TGTGCCAGCAATTCCCCTACTAGCGGGGGTTTCAATGAGCAGTTCTTC. This codes for CASNSPTSGGFNEQFF.

The DNA for the CDR3 is TGTGCCAGCAGTTACCTTTACAGGGCTAACAATCAGCCCCAGCATTTT. It specifies CASSYLYRANNQPQHF. The chain recombines TRBV6-6 with TRBJ1-5; maybe TRBD1 (6 bases). The CDR3 is made up of 16 amino acids. Trimming removed 2 bases from V and 3 bases from J, with 14 bases in between. The germline CDR1 and CDR2 sequences are MNHNY and SVGAGI (reference sequence).

This clone appeared a single time. This chain connects TRBV30 to TRBJ1-1, with D uncertain. The CDR3 consists of 11 residues. The germline CDR1 and CDR2 sequences are GTSNPN and SVGIG (reference sequence). Trimming took 4 bases from V and 4 from J, leaving 7 bases between them. The CDR3 here is CAWTLGTEAFF. The CDR3 coding sequence is TGTGCCTGGACCCTGGGCACTGAAGCTTTCTTT.

This sequence joins TRBV28 and TRBJ1-2; tentatively, D is TRBD1 (6 bases). Germline V gene sequence: CDR1 MDHEN, CDR2 SYDVKM. The CDR3 is 13 amino acids. V dropped 11 bases and J dropped 3 bases, with 16 bases sitting between them. CDR3 sequence: CAVSAGGDYGYTF. The CDR3 region has the DNA TGTGCCGTCAGCGCCGGGGGCGACTATGGCTACACCTTC.

The chain has TRBV7-2 and TRBJ2-2; 13 positions match TRBD2. There are 17 residues in the CDR3. The germline gives CDR1 SGHTA, CDR2 FQGNSA. Trimming at V came to 3 bases and at J to 4 bases, leaving 5 bases not matched to a gene. For the CDR3, the DNA is TGTGCCAGCAGCTTGGGACTAGCGGGGCGGGGCACCGGGGAGCTGTTTTTT. As protein: CASSLGLAGRGTGELFF.

This clone appeared a single time. The chain has TRBV14 and TRBJ2-1; 8 bases agree with TRBD2. Germline V lookup: CDR1 SGHDN, CDR2 FVKESK. The CDR3 runs to 15 residues. J was trimmed by 0 bases and V by 3 bases; bases with no gene match: 1. As DNA, the CDR3 is TGTGCCAGCAGCCAGAGCGGGGGCTCCTACAATGAGCAGTTCTTC. Translating it yields CASSQSGGSYNEQFF.

The V and J genes are TRBV4-3 and TRBJ1-3; D not resolved. The germline V gene has CDR1 LGHNA and CDR2 YSLEER. The CDR3 is 15 amino acids. Trimming took off 0 bases at V and 4 bases at J, with 10 bases between the two ends. CDR3 sequence reads: CASSQDGGVGNTIYF. The DNA of the CDR3 is TGCGCCAGCAGCCAAGATGGCGGGGTCGGAAACACCATATATTTT.

The J gene is TRBJ2-7, the V gene TRBV4-3; 13 bases agree with TRBD2. Germline trimming cut 0 bases from V and 0 bases from J; bases unmatched to any gene: 14. CDR1 is LGHNA and CDR2 is YSLEER in the germline V gene. This CDR3 is built from 21 residues. CDR3: CASSQDLPTSGGIRSSYEQYF. For the CDR3, the DNA is TGCGCCAGCAGCCAAGATCTACCGACTAGCGGGGGGATAAGGAGCTCCTACGAGCAGTACTTC.

CDR3 sequence (DNA): TGTGCCAGCAGCCCCAACGGATTTAGCACAGATACGCAGTATTTT. Its protein is CASSPNGFSTDTQYF. The rearrangement links TRBV7-3 to TRBJ2-3; D unclear. V dropped 5 bases and J dropped 0 bases, with 12 bases sitting between them. Germline-derived CDR1 and CDR2 are SGHTA and FQGTGA. The CDR3 covers 15 residues. The full variable domain, completed using reference TRBV7-3 and TRBJ2-3, is GAGVSQTPSNKVTEKGKYVELRCDPISGHTALYWYRQSLGQGPEFLIYFQGTGAADDSGLPNDRFFAVRPEGSVSTLKIQRTERGDSAVYLCASSPNGFSTDTQYFGPGTRLTVL.

CDR3 in DNA: TGCGCCAGCAGCCAAGACTCACAAGAGGCAGGGGGCGATTATGGCTACACCTTC. As protein: CASSQDSQEAGGDYGYTF. V and J are TRBV4-3 and TRBJ1-2; the match to TRBD1 covers 8 bases. V gave up 0 bases and J gave up 5 bases; unmatched junction bases: 14. This CDR3 contains 18 residues. The germline V gene has CDR1 LGHNA and CDR2 YSLEER.